The clone carrying this TCR beta chain was seen a handful of times. One junction end disagrees with the germline gene, perhaps due to a read error. This CDR3 region has 14 residues. The germline CDR1 and CDR2 sequences are LGHDT and YNNKEL (reference sequence). The sample is drawn from a study of T cells in Graves' hyperthyroidism and ophthalmopathy. Researchers barred patients who had uncontrolled infection, other autoimmune disease, pregnancy or lactation. Regions amplified from RNA transcripts were the TCR beta CDR3 regions. Researchers ran a first-round RT-PCR on the TCR CDR3 using the HTBI primer set. TCRdb reanalysed the multiplex PCR reads using MiXCR and keeps one entry per CDR3 protein. This table holds hundreds of thousands of distinct CDR3 sequences, 12% to 15% found once.

The TCR was taken from a woman aged 40 to 50 with Graves' ophthalmopathy. This chain connects TRBV3-1 to TRBJ2-1; 8 nucleotides match TRBD2. Sequencing used blood. The CDR3 sequence is CASSPGTSGLEQFF. CDR3 bases: TGCGCCAGCAGTCCCGGGACTAGTGGTCTTGAGCAGTTCTTC.